This TCR beta chain comes out of a study of molecular identifiers for immune sequencing clone quantification. Study-level points and caveats: Barcode collisions between identical TCR molecules could shrink estimates of highly expanded clone sizes. Spiked-in Jurkat TCR RNA corresponding to one cell was reported as detectable against about 1 million naive cells.

V lost 4 bases, J lost 0 bases, and 8 bases stayed unmatched. The V gene's germline CDR1 is SQVTM and CDR2 ANQGSEA. The CDR3 sequence is 16 residues long. Naive CD8 T cells underwent sorting with the CD8+CD4-CCR7+CD45RA+ definition. To note about this clonotype: Its antigen remains unknown. A much more abundant neighbour one base away suggests this may be a read error.

Via MiXCR, TCRdb re-called the PCR reads, giving one row per CDR3 protein. This sample has about 500,000 distinct CDR3 sequences, with about a quarter found just once. Sequences were obtained from naive CD8+ T cells from blood, with Jurkat cell RNA spiked in. Described subset: FACS-sorted CD8+CD4-CCR7+CD45RA+ naive T cells. The gene calls are TRBV29-1 and TRBJ1-2, with 10 bases matching TRBD1. The clonotype originates from a human donor in good health. Some libraries in this study had Jurkat cell RNA spiked in. CDR3 nucleotide sequence: TGCAGCGTTGGAGGTATCGGGACAGGGGCTAACTATGGCTACACCTTC. Amino acids: CSVGGIGTGANYGYTF.